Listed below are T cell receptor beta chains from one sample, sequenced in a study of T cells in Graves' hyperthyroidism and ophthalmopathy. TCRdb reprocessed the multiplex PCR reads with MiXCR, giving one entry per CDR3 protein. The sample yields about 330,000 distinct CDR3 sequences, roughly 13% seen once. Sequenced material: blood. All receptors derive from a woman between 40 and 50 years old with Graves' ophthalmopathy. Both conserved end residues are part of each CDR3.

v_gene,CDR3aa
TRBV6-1,CASSDGTGGYIYGYTF
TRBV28,CASKVRVAGGPNTGELFF
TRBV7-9,CASSVGTSDRETQYF
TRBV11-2,CASRGSERGANEQFF
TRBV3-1,CASSQATGEDQPQHF
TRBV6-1,CASSESPRPYGYTF
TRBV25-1,CASSEYWERGLPGRGGYTF
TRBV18,CASSPDSQVYTF
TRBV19,CASSRLAGALGPETQYF
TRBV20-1,CSAGGSVGQRETQYF
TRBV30,CAWSALGGTEAFF
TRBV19,CASRKDSPNTGELFF
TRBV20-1,CSARLAYTGELFF
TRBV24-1,CATSDYSLAGAPTGELFF
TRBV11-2,CASSSWDYSYEQYF
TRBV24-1,CATSGTGTPGYNEQFF
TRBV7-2,CASSLGQFTNTQYF
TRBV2,CASSGLDRGRLSYEQYF
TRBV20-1,CSARDSRAGNYGYTF
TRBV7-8,CASSLAQSGSGKTETQYF
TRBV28,CASTPGTGDTDTQYF
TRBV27,CASSLIYRGTDTQYF
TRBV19,CASRRQGTRYNEQFF
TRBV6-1,CASRKGKGMVGSPLHF
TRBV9,CASSPLAGVETQYF
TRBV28,CASSLSGPDRNHQPQHF
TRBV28,CASSPHGRLGYEQYF
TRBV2,CAGKSSGPDNQQFF
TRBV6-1,CASGVGRGLYEQYF
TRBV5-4,CASSFSLNYGYTF
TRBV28,CASSRGSSGNTIYF
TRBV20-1,CSARDHGALNTEAFF
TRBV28,CASSSGQGGGYTF
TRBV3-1,CASSQGQGARYEQYF
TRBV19,CASTLDVYHGYTF
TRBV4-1,CASSQGGGGHPPGEAFF
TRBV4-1,CASSQDLQIPGELFF
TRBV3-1,CASSQDGEGPYNEQFF
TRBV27,CASSQGLAVSYEQYF
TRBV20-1,CSARSRTSVETQYF